This is a list of T cell receptor beta chains from one sample in a study of early T cells in non-severe SARS-CoV-2 infection. TCRdb re-called the 5' RACE reads through MiXCR, storing one row per CDR3 protein. The repertoire holds under 85,000 distinct CDR3 sequences, with roughly an eighth as singletons. Sequenced here: whole blood, sampled at baseline. These receptors all come from an adult who was a healthcare worker with PCR-confirmed SARS-CoV-2 infection or an uninfected control (not recorded which). Each CDR3 is given without its conserved first and last residue. Each record gives: J gene, V gene, clone size, CDR3 protein. Not every row has a clone size; where given, it reads once, few, many or a size class.

>TRBJ2-7|TRBV19|-
ASTPGVAGDYEQY
>TRBJ2-1|TRBV5-1|few
ASSLSSPSYNEQF
>TRBJ2-1|TRBV6-2/TRBV6-3|-
ASSYSKGRSSYNEQF
>TRBJ1-2|TRBV18|few
ASSATTGQYGYT
>TRBJ2-1|TRBV12-3/TRBV12-4|few
ASNTGATVYNEQF
>TRBJ2-3|TRBV7-2|-
ASSSAGGGTDTQY
>TRBJ2-1|TRBV28|many
ASSFETNEQF
>TRBJ1-5|TRBV12-3/TRBV12-4|-
ASSFGARNQPQH
>TRBJ2-3|TRBV19|-
ASSKGATDTQY
>TRBJ1-1|TRBV5-5|-
ASSWAGQGSREAF
>TRBJ2-3|TRBV12-3/TRBV12-4|-
ASRGRFTDTQY
>TRBJ2-3|TRBV7-8|once
ASSLARKSTETQY
>TRBJ2-4|TRBV29-1|-
SAGTIAKNIQY
>TRBJ2-7|TRBV7-2|many
ASSPANYEQY
>TRBJ2-3|TRBV15|-
ATSRVRGGGSTDTQY